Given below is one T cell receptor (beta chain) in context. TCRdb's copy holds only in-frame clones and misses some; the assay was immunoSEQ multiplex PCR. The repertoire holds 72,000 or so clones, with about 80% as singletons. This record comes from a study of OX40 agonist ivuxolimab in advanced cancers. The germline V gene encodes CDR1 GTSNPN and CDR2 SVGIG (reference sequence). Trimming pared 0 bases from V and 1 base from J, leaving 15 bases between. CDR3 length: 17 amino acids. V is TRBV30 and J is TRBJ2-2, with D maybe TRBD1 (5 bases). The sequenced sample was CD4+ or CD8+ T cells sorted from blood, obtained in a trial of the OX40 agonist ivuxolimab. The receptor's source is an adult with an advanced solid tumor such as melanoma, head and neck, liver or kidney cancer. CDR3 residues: CAWSVLVRRENTGELFF. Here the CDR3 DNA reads TGTGCCTGGAGTGTACTTGTTCGCAGGGAGAACACCGGGGAGCTGTTTTTT.